The 2 T cell receptor beta chains below were found in one sample sequenced in a study of T cell changes during pregnancy in multiple sclerosis. Assay: immunoSEQ multiplex PCR; the TCRdb copy retains only in-frame clones and omits some. This table has 50,000 or so clones, 94% appearing once. The material was CD4+ T cells from peripheral blood mononuclear cells, obtained in the third trimester of pregnancy. These receptor sequences come from a female donor with multiple sclerosis, enrolled in a pregnancy study.

This clone is a singleton in its sample. This chain connects TRBV29-1 to TRBJ1-3; D is uncertain. Per the germline V gene, CDR1 is SQVTM and CDR2 is ANQGSEA. The CDR3 contains 12 residues. With 4 bases removed from V and 4 bases from J, the gap between germline ends came to 8 bases. The CDR3 loop is CSVGSTGNTIYF. The CDR3 bases are TGCAGCGTTGGGAGTACGGGAAACACCATATATTTT.

V gene TRBV30 combines with J gene TRBJ2-5; tentatively, D is TRBD1 (6 bases). V was cut by 4 bases and J by 5 bases, with 14 bases left in between. This CDR3 is built from 13 residues. Germline lookup yields CDR1 GTSNPN and CDR2 SVGIG (reference sequence). CDR3 loop: CAWTKTGSETQYF. DNA for the CDR3: TGTGCCTGGACCAAAACAGGGTCGGAGACCCAGTACTTC.